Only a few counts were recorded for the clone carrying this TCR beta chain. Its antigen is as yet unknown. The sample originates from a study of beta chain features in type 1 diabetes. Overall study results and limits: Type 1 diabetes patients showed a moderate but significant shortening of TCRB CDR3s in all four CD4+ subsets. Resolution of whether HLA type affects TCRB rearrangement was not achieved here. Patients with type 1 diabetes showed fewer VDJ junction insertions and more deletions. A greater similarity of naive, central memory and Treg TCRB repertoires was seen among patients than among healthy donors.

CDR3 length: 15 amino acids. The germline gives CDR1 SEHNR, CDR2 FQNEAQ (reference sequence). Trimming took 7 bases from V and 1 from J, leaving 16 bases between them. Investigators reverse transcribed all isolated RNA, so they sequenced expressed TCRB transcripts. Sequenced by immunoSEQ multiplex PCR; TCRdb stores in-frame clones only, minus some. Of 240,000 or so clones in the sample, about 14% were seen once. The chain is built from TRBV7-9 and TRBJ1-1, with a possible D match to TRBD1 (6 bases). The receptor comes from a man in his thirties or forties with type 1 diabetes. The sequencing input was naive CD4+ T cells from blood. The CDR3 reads CASIPRAGENTEAFF. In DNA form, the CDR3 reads TGTGCCAGCATCCCCCGGGCAGGGGAGAACACTGAAGCTTTCTTT.